A single sample gave rise to the 21 T cell receptor beta chains below, sequenced in a study of cytomegalovirus exposure and HLA in healthy donors (dated by TCRdb to 2015 to 2018). Libraries were prepared through the immunoSEQ multiplex PCR assay. A mixture of 60 forward primers for TCR Vbeta segments and 13 reverse primers for TCR Jbeta segments was used in the multiplex PCR. Entries here come from immuneACCESS through TCRdb and include only in-frame sequences with V and J called. Some clones fail to appear in such tables; in the studies checked, an unresolved V gene covers under half of the shortfall, and the cause of the remainder is unknown. This sample's table has entries for fewer than 110,000 clones. The ten top clones hold about 3.2% of the sample. Sequenced material: PBMCs. These receptors were collected from a middle-aged man in good health and CMV-seronegative.

The gene calls are TRBV18 and TRBJ2-5; 10 bases fit TRBD2. The last part of the DNA fits TRBJ2-7 better; the J call may be wrong. The CDR3 has 16 residues. The germline gives CDR1 KGHSH, CDR2 LQKENI. In nucleotides, the CDR3 is TGTGCCAGCTCAGCTCAAGGACTAGCGGTCTCCTACGAGCAGTACTTC. This encodes CASSAQGLAVSYEQYF.

This rearrangement joins TRBV6-1 to TRBJ1-4; D may be TRBD1 (5 bases). Trimming pared 6 bases from V and 12 bases from J, leaving 17 bases between. Germline lookup yields CDR1 MNHNS and CDR2 SASEGT. The CDR3 is 13 amino acids. CDR3 region: CASRGGDLGELFF. Written as DNA, the CDR3 is TGTGCCAGCAGGGGGGGGGATCTTGGGGAACTGTTTTTT.

This chain joins TRBV13 and TRBJ2-5, with 7 bases matching TRBD1. The CDR3 spans 16 residues. V gave up 0 bases and J gave up 4 bases; unmatched junction bases: 8. CDR1 and CDR2 from the germline V gene are PRHDT and FYEKMQ (reference sequence). CDR3 amino acids: CASSLGSGQFVETQYF. The CDR3 coding sequence is TGTGCCAGCAGCTTAGGTTCGGGACAGTTCGTAGAGACCCAGTACTTC.

This rearrangement joins TRBV6-6 to TRBJ1-4, with D possibly being TRBD1 (5 bases). Germline CDR1 and CDR2: MNHNY and SVGAGI (reference sequence). The V and J ends lost 6 bases and 5 bases respectively, with 7 bases between them. CDR3 length: 12 residues. The DNA of the CDR3 is TGTGCCAGCAGCCGACAGAATGAAAAACTGTTTTTT. Its translation is CASSRQNEKLFF.

V usage is TRBV5-1 and J usage is TRBJ1-1; TRBD1 matches 7 bases. The CDR3 is made up of 12 amino acids. Per germline, CDR1 SGHRS and CDR2 YFSETQ. The ends lost 3 bases at V and 7 bases at J; junction bases unmatched: 3. The CDR3 region is CASSSTGIEAFF. The CDR3 DNA follows: TGCGCCAGCAGCTCGACAGGGATTGAAGCTTTCTTT. The entire variable domain, with the rest obtained from reference TRBV5-1 and TRBJ1-1, is as follows: KAGVTQTPRYLIKTRGQQVTLSCSPISGHRSVSWYQQTPGQGLQFLFEYFSETQRNKGNFPGRFSGRQFSNSRSEMNVSTLELGDSALYLCASSSTGIEAFFGQGTRLTVV.

The V call is TRBV27, the J call TRBJ2-3, with 11 bases aligning to TRBD1. The trim removed 6 bases at V and 1 base at J, leaving 3 bases unmatched. The CDR3 length is 15 residues. CDR1 and CDR2 (germline): MNHEY, SMNVEV (reference sequence). CDR3 sequence reads: CASSRTGGGTDTQYF. For the CDR3, the DNA is TGTGCCAGCAGCCGGACAGGGGGCGGCACAGATACGCAGTATTTT.

This chain connects TRBV2 to TRBJ2-2; D is unresolved. From germline, CDR1 is SNHLY and CDR2 FYNNEI. The CDR3 totals 14 residues. Trimming removed 4 bases at V and 0 bases at J, with 6 bases between. The CDR3 protein is CASSGPANTGELFF. CDR3 coding DNA: TGTGCCAGCAGTGGCCCAGCGAACACCGGGGAGCTGTTTTTT.

The V call is TRBV9, the J call TRBJ2-7; TRBD1 matches at 7 bases. This CDR3 is 15 amino acids long. From germline, CDR1 is SGDLS and CDR2 YYNGEE. The ends lost 0 bases at V and 4 bases at J; junction bases unmatched: 7. CDR3 coding DNA: TGTGCCAGCAGCGTAGCCCTCGGGACAGTTTACGAGCAGTACTTC. Its protein is CASSVALGTVYEQYF.

The gene calls are TRBV28 and TRBJ2-6, with 9 bases aligning to TRBD1. This CDR3 is 20 amino acids long. Looked up from germline, CDR1 is MDHEN and CDR2 is SYDVKM. Trimming at V came to 4 bases and at J to 0 bases, leaving 13 bases not matched to a gene. The CDR3 spells CASSSIVRGTGHSGANVLTF. CDR3 in DNA: TGTGCCAGCAGTTCCATCGTACGGGGGACAGGGCACTCTGGGGCCAACGTCCTGACTTTC.

The chain uses TRBV27 and TRBJ2-4; D perhaps matches TRBD2 (6 bases). V was shortened by 4 bases and J by 6 bases, with 13 bases between the two germline ends. CDR1 is MNHEY, CDR2 SMNVEV, per germline (reference sequence). The CDR3 is made up of 14 amino acids. The CDR3 region is CASSSGLLGNIQYF. Written as DNA, the CDR3 is TGTGCCAGCAGTTCGGGACTTTTAGGAAACATTCAGTACTTC.

The V and J genes are TRBV2 and TRBJ2-1; 12 nucleotides match TRBD2. Trimming took 10 bases from V and 10 from J; bases not matched to a gene: 14. The germline V gene has CDR1 SNHLY and CDR2 FYNNEI. CDR3 length: 15 residues. CDR3 sequence: CATPRALAGGGEQFF. Written as DNA, the CDR3 is TGTGCCACCCCTAGGGCGCTAGCGGGAGGGGGCGAGCAGTTCTTC.

V and J are TRBV6-4 and TRBJ1-2, with D possibly matching TRBD1 (6 bases). V dropped 0 bases and J dropped 12 bases, with 20 bases sitting between them. The germline V gene has CDR1 MRHNA and CDR2 SNTAGT. The CDR3 runs 15 residues. Written as DNA, the CDR3 is TGTGCCAGCAGTGACTCTTATGGACAGAGGGGATTGAACACCTTC. Protein sequence: CASSDSYGQRGLNTF.

V is TRBV2 and J is TRBJ2-1; TRBD1 matches 10 bases. The CDR3 runs to 15 residues. V was pared by 3 bases and J by 8 bases, with 7 bases of the junction left unmatched. The germline CDR1 and CDR2 sequences are SNHLY and FYNNEI. The CDR3 bases are TGTGCCAGCAGTGAGGAGACAGGGGGCTTCGATGAGCAGTTCTTC. Encoded protein: CASSEETGGFDEQFF.

This chain connects TRBV7-2 to TRBJ2-3; D may be TRBD2 (5 bases). V was pared by 2 bases and J by 7 bases, with 10 bases between. CDR3 size: 13 residues. Germline CDR1 is SGHTA and CDR2 is FQGNSA. CDR3 nucleotide sequence: TGTGCCAGCAGCTTAAGCCCGGGAAATACGCAGTATTTT. Translation: CASSLSPGNTQYF.

V gene TRBV5-1 combines with J gene TRBJ1-1, with 7 positions matching TRBD1. Germline lookup yields CDR1 SGHRS and CDR2 YFSETQ. Trimming cost V 3 bases and J 2 bases; bases outside gene matches: 4. The CDR3 totals 14 residues. The CDR3: CASSWGTANTEAFF. CDR3 DNA: TGCGCCAGCAGCTGGGGGACAGCTAACACTGAAGCTTTCTTT.

The genes are TRBV11-2 and TRBJ2-5; 7 positions match TRBD2. The CDR3 consists of 12 residues. The V and J ends lost 3 bases and 11 bases, in that order; junction bases with no gene match: 6. The germline gives CDR1 SGHAT, CDR2 FQNNGV. The CDR3 DNA reads as TGTGCCAGCAGCTTTTCACCGCGGGAGCAGTACTTC. Translated, it gives CASSFSPREQYF.

The chain combines TRBV29-1 with TRBJ2-3, with D possibly matching TRBD2 (6 bases). V lost 0 bases, J lost 2 bases, and 15 bases lay in between. Germline values: CDR1 SQVTM, CDR2 ANQGSEA. The CDR3 totals 16 residues. The DNA of the CDR3 is TGCAGCGTTGAAGAGCGGGGACCCGGAACCACAGATACGCAGTATTTT. It encodes CSVEERGPGTTDTQYF.

The J gene is TRBJ2-7, the V gene TRBV5-1; the match to TRBD1 covers 8 bases. CDR3 length equals 16 residues. V was pared by 5 bases and J by 2 bases, with 12 bases of the junction left unmatched. Looked up from germline, CDR1 is SGHRS and CDR2 is YFSETQ. CDR3 coding DNA: TGCGCCAGCAGAATAAAGGGACAGGACTCGCCCTACGAGCAGTACTTC. It yields the protein CASRIKGQDSPYEQYF.

The chain combines TRBV7-2 with TRBJ1-6; D not resolved. From germline, CDR1 is SGHTA and CDR2 FQGNSA. Between the trimmed V and J ends, which lost 0 bases and 6 bases, there was a span of 6 bases. The CDR3 extends over 14 amino acids. DNA of the CDR3: TGTGCCAGCAGCTTAGCGGGAGGTAATTCACCCCTCCACTTT. It yields the protein CASSLAGGNSPLHF.

The chain uses TRBV30 and TRBJ2-7, with a weak D call TRBD1 (6 bases). The CDR3 loop spans 13 amino acids. V was clipped by 0 bases and J by 1 base, with 7 bases between them. Germline V lookup: CDR1 GTSNPN, CDR2 SVGIG (reference sequence). The CDR3 region is CAWSVGQSYEQYF. The CDR3 DNA reads as TGTGCCTGGAGTGTAGGACAGTCCTACGAGCAGTACTTC.

The CDR3 sequence: CASSLLVSGAYNEQFF. CDR3 coding DNA: TGTGCCAGCAGTTTATTAGTTAGCGGGGCCTACAATGAGCAGTTCTTC. V is TRBV28 and J is TRBJ2-1, with TRBD2 matching over 8 bases. CDR1 and CDR2 (germline): MDHEN, SYDVKM. Trimming removed 1 base from V and 2 bases from J; junction bases left unmatched: 4. The CDR3 has 16 amino acids.